This T cell receptor (beta chain) derives from a study of T-cell reconstitution after alpha-beta-depleted transplantation in children. A few counts support this clonotype. Unique molecular identifiers were built into the TCRbeta library. TCRdb ran MiXCR on the PCR reads and lists one entry per CDR3 protein. The table shows about 600,000 distinct CDR3 sequences, with 10% to 15% occurring only once. This CDR3 has 13 amino acids. The junction had 3 bases not matched to a gene; V was cut back by 7 bases and J by 4 bases. Germline CDR1 and CDR2: SGDLS and YYNGEE. The clonotype originates from a male patient younger than 18 who had a stem cell transplant for acute myeloid leukemia, so the T cells may come from the graft donor. This chain links TRBV9 with TRBJ2-5; 11 nucleotides match TRBD2. The material was PBMCs, mostly from graft donor cells, obtained 360 days after TCRalphabeta/CD19-depleted stem cell transplant. Written as DNA, the CDR3 is TGTGCCAGCGGAGGGACTAGCGGAGAGACCCAGTACTTC. This sequence encodes CASGGTSGETQYF.